A selection of T cell receptor beta chains follows, all from one sample in a study of blood T cells in healthy people across ages. TCRdb used MiXCR to reprocess the 5' RACE reads, holding one entry per CDR3 protein. In the table there are about 1.5 million distinct CDR3 sequences, less than 45% of which are singletons. The sequencing input was blood. The receptors were gathered from a woman in her late teens or twenties in good health. Each CDR3 is given with its conserved first and last residue. The D gene is left open where the match is weak. The size entry is marked missing in some rows and otherwise reads once, few, many or a size class.

CDR3 DNA,CDR3 protein,V gene,J gene,clone size,D gene
TGCAGCGTTCAACTAGCGGGGTGGCTGTTCTTC,CSVQLAGWLFF,TRBV29-1,TRBJ2-1,.,TRBD2
TGCAGCGTTGAACGGGCGGGGGAGGAGACCCAGTACTTC,CSVERAGEETQYF,TRBV29-1,TRBJ2-5,many,TRBD2
TGTGCCAGCAGCTTGGCACTAGCCGGCTACAATGAGCAGTACTTC,CASSLALAGYNEQYF,TRBV5-5,TRBJ2-5,few,.
TGCGCCAGCAGCTCCACGGGACAGGTCCGAGGCTACACCTTC,CASSSTGQVRGYTF,TRBV5-1,TRBJ1-2,.,TRBD1
TGTGCCAGCAGCTCGGCTAGCGGGCCCTACGAGCAGTACTTC,CASSSASGPYEQYF,TRBV7-2,TRBJ2-7,.,TRBD2
TGCAGCGTGATGGGACAGTGGAACACTGAAGCTTTCTTT,CSVMGQWNTEAFF,TRBV29-1,TRBJ1-1,once,TRBD1
TGTGCCAGCAGCGTAGAAGCGGGAGGGATAAATGAGCAGTTCTTC,CASSVEAGGINEQFF,TRBV9,TRBJ2-1,.,TRBD2
TGTGCCAGCAGGCAACAGGGTCGGGGCTATGGCTACACCTTC,CASRQQGRGYGYTF,TRBV28,TRBJ1-2,few,.
TGTGCCAGCAGCACCCGAGCGGGGGGCACAGATACGCAGTATTTT,CASSTRAGGTDTQYF,TRBV13,TRBJ2-3,few,TRBD2
TGTGCCACCCACGACGGGCTTAATGAAAAACTGTTTTTT,CATHDGLNEKLFF,TRBV2,TRBJ1-4,.,.
TGTGCCACCAGTGACCCGCGGAGGGGGTACAATGAGCAGTTCTTC,CATSDPRRGYNEQFF,TRBV24-1,TRBJ2-1,.,.
TGTGCCAGCAGACCCTGGGAAGTTCGCACAGATACGCAGTATTTT,CASRPWEVRTDTQYF,TRBV7-2,TRBJ2-3,few,.
TGCAGCGTTGTGGGGGATGAGCAGTACTTC,CSVVGDEQYF,TRBV29-1,TRBJ2-5,few,.
TGTGCCAGCAGCTCTAGCGGGGGTGTGAATGAGCAGTTCTTC,CASSSSGGVNEQFF,TRBV12-3/TRBV12-4,TRBJ2-1,many,TRBD2
TGCAGCGTTGACAGACAGGATCTCTATGGCTACACCTTC,CSVDRQDLYGYTF,TRBV29-1,TRBJ1-2,.,.
TGTGCCAGCAGCCTCTCAGGGGGCACTAATGAAAAACTGTTTTTT,CASSLSGGTNEKLFF,TRBV21-1,TRBJ1-4,few,.
TGCAGTGCTAGGGACAAAGGAGCCTACAATGAGCAGTTCTTC,CSARDKGAYNEQFF,TRBV20-1,TRBJ2-1,.,.